These 31 T cell receptor beta chains originate from one sample sequenced in a study of shared clonotypes between healthy human individuals. Clones were read by immunoSEQ multiplex PCR, and TCRdb kept only the in-frame ones, dropping some. The sample has approximately 2.5 million clones, approximately 93% seen once. The sequenced sample was naive CD4+ T cells from PBMCs. Subset specified: CD45RA+ positively selected. These receptor sequences come from a man younger than 35 in good health. Some clones in this sample may be carry-over from other donors' samples.

The chain employs TRBV4-3 and TRBJ2-7; 8 positions agree with TRBD1. Germline loops: CDR1 LGHNA, CDR2 YSLEER. The CDR3 sequence is 15 residues long. Trimming removed 2 bases from V and 4 bases from J; junction bases left unmatched: 7. CDR3 DNA: TGCGCCAGCAGCCAACGGGCAGGGGGCCCGTACGAGCAGTACTTC. It encodes CASSQRAGGPYEQYF.

A note on this clone: An end of the junction does not agree with germline; a read error may underlie this. The chain uses TRBV7-6 and TRBJ2-2; D is possibly TRBD2 (5 bases). CDR1 is SGHVS and CDR2 is FNYEAQ in the germline V gene. The CDR3 has 15 amino acids. The CDR3: CASSLSIGNAGELFF. The CDR3 DNA reads TGTGCCAGCAGCCTTTCTATCGGGAACGCCGGGGAGCTGTTTTTT. The variable domain in full, completed from reference TRBV7-6 and TRBJ2-2, reads GAGVSQSPRYKVTKRGQDVALRCDPISGHVSLYWYRQALGQGPEFLTYFNYEAQQDKSGLPNDRFSAERPEGSISTLTIQRTEQRDSAMYRCASSLSIGNAGELFFGEGSRLTVL.

The chain has TRBV2 and TRBJ1-1; D is uncertain. This CDR3 is 12 amino acids long. V lost 1 base and J lost 10, with 10 bases in between. CDR1 and CDR2 from the germline V gene are SNHLY and FYNNEI. Written as DNA, the CDR3 is TGTGCCAGCAGTGAAGGAGGGTTGAGAGCTTTCTTT. The encoded protein is CASSEGGLRAFF. Complete variable domain (other parts from reference TRBV2 and TRBJ1-1): EPEVTQTPSHQVTQMGQEVILRCVPISNHLYFYWYRQILGQKVEFLVSFYNNEISEKSEIFDDQFSVERPDGSNFTLKIRSTKLEDSAMYFCASSEGGLRAFFGQGTRLTVV.

The J gene is TRBJ1-6, the V gene TRBV4-1, with D possibly matching TRBD1 (5 bases). The V end was cut by 5 bases, the J end by 4 bases, with 15 bases between. Looked up from germline, CDR1 is MGHRA and CDR2 is YSYEKL. This CDR3 contains 16 residues. Here the CDR3 DNA reads TGCGCCAGCAGCTCCGCTGGGGCCAGATATAATTCACCCCTCCACTTT. The encoded protein is CASSSAGARYNSPLHF.

V gene TRBV7-9 combines with J gene TRBJ2-1; 9 bases map to TRBD2. The ends lost 1 base at V and 10 bases at J; junction bases unmatched: 5. This CDR3 contains 14 residues. The V gene's germline CDR1 is SEHNR and CDR2 FQNEAQ (reference sequence). The CDR3 sequence: CASSLGASGIEQFF. The CDR3 DNA reads TGTGCCAGCAGCTTAGGGGCTAGCGGGATCGAGCAGTTCTTC.

V usage is TRBV2 and J usage is TRBJ2-7; a possible D gene is TRBD2 (6 bases). Trimming shortened V by 8 bases and J by 0 bases, and 17 bases separated the two germline ends. This CDR3 contains 15 residues. Germline loops: CDR1 SNHLY, CDR2 FYNNEI. The CDR3 nucleotides are TGTGCCAGCCACCTCTGGAGGGAGAGCTCCTACGAGCAGTACTTC. It translates to CASHLWRESSYEQYF.

A note on this clone: Other DNA sequences of this sample code for an identical CDR3. V is TRBV28 and J is TRBJ2-7; no firm D call. The CDR3 extends over 12 amino acids. CDR1 is MDHEN, CDR2 SYDVKM, per germline. V lost 1 base, J lost 4 bases, and 5 bases lay in between. In nucleotides, the CDR3 is TGTGCCAGCAGTTTATCCAGATACGAGCAGTACTTC. Amino acid sequence: CASSLSRYEQYF.

The rearrangement uses TRBV5-1 and TRBJ2-1; D call uncertain. The V end was cut by 1 base, the J end by 0 bases, with 11 bases between. This CDR3 spans 16 amino acids. CDR1 is SGHRS and CDR2 is YFSETQ in the germline V gene. The CDR3 DNA follows: TGCGCCAGCAGCTTGCCGGGTTCCAGCTCCTACAATGAGCAGTTCTTC. Its translation: CASSLPGSSSYNEQFF. The full variable domain, in which reference TRBV5-1 and TRBJ2-1 provide the parts outside the CDR3, is KAGVTQTPRYLIKTRGQQVTLSCSPISGHRSVSWYQQTPGQGLQFLFEYFSETQRNKGNFPGRFSGRQFSNSRSEMNVSTLELGDSALYLCASSLPGSSSYNEQFFGPGTRLTVL.

The genes are TRBV9 and TRBJ2-2, with TRBD2 as a possible D gene (6 bases). The CDR3 contains 16 residues. Trimming left V 3 bases short and J 8 bases short, with 20 bases between. The germline V gene encodes CDR1 SGDLS and CDR2 YYNGEE. The CDR3 region has the DNA TGTGCCAGCAGCGCAGACGGGACTCATCTCCTTGGGGAGCTGTTTTTT. The encoded protein is CASSADGTHLLGELFF. Full variable domain (remainder filled in from reference TRBV9 and TRBJ2-2): DSGVTQTPKHLITATGQRVTLRCSPRSGDLSVYWYQQSLDQGLQFLIQYYNGEERAKGNILERFSAQQFPDLHSELNLSSLELGDSALYFCASSADGTHLLGELFFGEGSRLTVL.

The chain uses TRBV15 and TRBJ1-5; perhaps TRBD1 as D (5 bases). The CDR3 length is 15 residues. V lost 0 bases to trimming and J lost 8 bases, with 14 bases between them. The germline V gene encodes CDR1 LNHNV and CDR2 YYDKDF (reference sequence). CDR3 loop: CATSRDRSGGKPQHF. CDR3 sequence (DNA): TGTGCCACCAGCAGAGATCGGTCGGGGGGTAAGCCCCAGCATTTT.

The V gene is TRBV4-1, the J gene TRBJ2-1; 7 bases match TRBD2. Trimming cost V 5 bases and J 7 bases; bases outside gene matches: 11. Germline V lookup: CDR1 MGHRA, CDR2 YSYEKL. This CDR3 contains 15 residues. For the CDR3, the DNA is TGCGCCAGCAGCTCAAACCTTGCGGGAGAGAATGAGCAGTTCTTC. It yields the protein CASSSNLAGENEQFF.

V gene TRBV5-1 combines with J gene TRBJ1-3; D ambiguous. Germline CDR1 reads SGHRS; CDR2 reads YFSETQ. The V and J ends lost 4 bases and 2 bases respectively, with 13 bases between them. This CDR3 contains 15 residues. The CDR3 DNA sequence: TGCGCCAGCAGCCCGGTCAGTTCCGCTGGAAACACCATATATTTT. Its translation: CASSPVSSAGNTIYF.

The chain employs TRBV5-1 and TRBJ1-5; D perhaps matches TRBD1 (5 bases). Per germline, CDR1 SGHRS and CDR2 YFSETQ. This CDR3 spans 15 amino acids. Trimming stripped 0 bases from V and 7 bases from J, with 14 bases between. The CDR3 DNA is TGCGCCAGCAGCTTGGGGCAGGGCCTAGGGCAGCCCCAGCATTTT. It translates to CASSLGQGLGQPQHF.

V and J are TRBV7-8 and TRBJ2-7, with D unclear. V was shortened by 0 bases and J by 2 bases, with 11 bases between the two germline ends. The CDR3 extends over 15 amino acids. Germline loops: CDR1 SGHVS, CDR2 FQNEAQ. CDR3 sequence: CASSLAGQVTYEQYF. Written as DNA, the CDR3 is TGTGCCAGCAGCTTAGCAGGGCAGGTAACCTACGAGCAGTACTTC.

The chain links TRBV7-9 to TRBJ2-2, with 12 bases lining up with TRBD2. The V gene end was trimmed by 1 base and the J gene end by 6 bases; junction bases not matched to a gene: 6. The CDR3 sequence is 17 residues long. From germline, CDR1 is SEHNR and CDR2 FQNEAQ (reference sequence). The CDR3 coding sequence is TGTGCCAGCAGCTTAGAGTCCCTAGCGGGAGGGCCCGGGGAGCTGTTTTTT. Amino acid sequence: CASSLESLAGGPGELFF.

As concerns this clone: The same CDR3 arises from other DNA sequences in this sample as well. The V and J genes are TRBV30 and TRBJ1-3; D gene uncertain. In germline, CDR1 is GTSNPN, CDR2 SVGIG (reference sequence). There are 12 residues in the CDR3. V gave up 0 bases and J gave up 4 bases, with 4 bases separating them. CDR3 sequence reads: CAWSVLGNTIYF. The CDR3 coding sequence is TGTGCCTGGAGTGTGCTAGGAAACACCATATATTTT.

This sequence joins TRBV15 and TRBJ1-1; the match to TRBD1 covers 7 bases. CDR3 length: 15 amino acids. V lost 3 bases to trimming and J lost 1 base; unmatched junction nucleotides: 5. Looked up from germline, CDR1 is LNHNV and CDR2 is YYDKDF (reference sequence). In DNA form, the CDR3 reads TGTGCCACCAGCAGGGGAGGGGGCGCGAACACTGAAGCTTTCTTT. This encodes CATSRGGGANTEAFF.

This sequence joins TRBV28 and TRBJ2-5; D might be TRBD1 or TRBD2, each matching 6 bases. V was clipped by 8 bases and J by 1 base, with 14 bases between them. The CDR3 is 14 amino acids. Germline loops: CDR1 MDHEN, CDR2 SYDVKM. CDR3 sequence (DNA): TGTGCCAGCGAAGACTGGGGGGCCCAAGAGACCCAGTACTTC. This gives the protein CASEDWGAQETQYF.

Only one count was recorded for this clone. The chain links TRBV15 to TRBJ1-5; D is unresolved. V was trimmed by 1 base and J by 2 bases, leaving 15 bases between them. The germline gives CDR1 LNHNV, CDR2 YYDKDF (reference sequence). The CDR3 runs to 17 residues. CDR3 coding DNA: TGTGCCACCAGCAGAGCGTGGGAAAGAGGTGGCAATCAGCCCCAGCATTTT. It encodes CATSRAWERGGNQPQHF.

The V gene is TRBV29-1, the J gene TRBJ1-2; 7 bases match TRBD1. The CDR3 contains 14 residues. Trimming cost V 4 bases and J 6 bases; bases outside gene matches: 11. Germline CDR1 and CDR2: SQVTM and ANQGSEA. CDR3 in DNA: TGCAGCGTTGTAGTGGACAGGATGAAAGATGGCTACACCTTC. Protein sequence: CSVVVDRMKDGYTF.

This chain connects TRBV9 to TRBJ2-5; D is possibly TRBD2 (6 bases). Germline lookup yields CDR1 SGDLS and CDR2 YYNGEE. CDR3 length: 13 amino acids. Trimming left V 4 bases short and J 5 bases short, with 12 bases between. The CDR3 region is CASSLGGWETQYF. In DNA, the CDR3 is TGTGCCAGCAGCCTCGGAGGGTGGGAGACCCAGTACTTC.

The gene calls are TRBV11-2 and TRBJ2-5; possibly TRBD1 or TRBD2 for D (5 bases each). V lost 6 bases, J lost 1 base, and 18 bases lay in between. Germline V lookup: CDR1 SGHAT, CDR2 FQNNGV. The CDR3 has 16 amino acids. CDR3: CASSPTPGRSQETQYF. CDR3 bases: TGTGCCAGCAGTCCAACTCCGGGACGAAGCCAAGAGACCCAGTACTTC.

This clone was recorded once. CDR3 residues: CASREITEDLSYGYTF. The CDR3 DNA reads as TGTGCCAGCAGAGAAATCACGGAGGACCTCTCCTATGGCTACACCTTC. The chain combines TRBV11-1 with TRBJ1-2; D is uncertain. CDR3 length equals 16 residues. Trimming cost V 6 bases and J 4 bases, with 21 bases left between them. Germline-derived CDR1 and CDR2 are SGHAT and FQDESV (reference sequence).

CDR3 in amino acids: CASSGKTGLAGDEQFF. The CDR3 coding sequence is TGTGCCAGCAGCGGGAAAACGGGACTAGCGGGAGACGAGCAGTTCTTC. The genes are TRBV9 and TRBJ2-1, with TRBD2 identical over 14 bases. V shed 3 bases and J 10 bases; nucleotides not matched to a gene: 9. CDR3 length equals 16 residues. Germline V gene sequence: CDR1 SGDLS, CDR2 YYNGEE.

The gene calls are TRBV6-5 and TRBJ2-7, with 7 nucleotides matching TRBD1. The length of the CDR3 is 15 residues. V trimming: 2 bases; J trimming: 4 bases; junction bases outside the gene matches: 8. Germline CDR1 reads MNHEY; CDR2 reads SVGAGI. In DNA form, the CDR3 reads TGTGCCAGCAGTTACCAAGGGGGCCCGCGATACGAGCAGTACTTC. It is translated as CASSYQGGPRYEQYF.

This chain uses TRBV28 with TRBJ1-4, with D possibly TRBD1 on 6 matching bases. In germline, CDR1 is MDHEN, CDR2 SYDVKM. The CDR3 sequence is 14 residues long. V was shortened by 6 bases and J by 3 bases, with 11 bases between the two germline ends. As DNA, the CDR3 is TGTGCCAGCAGACCGGGGGGCCCTAATGAAAAACTGTTTTTT. The encoded protein is CASRPGGPNEKLFF.

V is TRBV19 and J is TRBJ2-7, with TRBD2 matching 9 bases. Germline V CDR1 and CDR2: LNHDA, SQIVND (reference sequence). The trim removed 5 bases at V and 0 bases at J, leaving 14 bases unmatched. The CDR3 is 18 residues long. The DNA of the CDR3 is TGTGCCAGTAGTTCCCGAACTCTACTAGCGGGTATCTCCTACGAGCAGTACTTC. This encodes CASSSRTLLAGISYEQYF. Variable domain in full (rest from reference TRBV19 and TRBJ2-7): DGGITQSPKYLFRKEGQNVTLSCEQNLNHDAMYWYRQDPGQGLRLIYYSQIVNDFQKGDIAEGYSVSREKKESFPLTVTSAQKNPTAFYLCASSSRTLLAGISYEQYFGPGTRLTVT.

V gene TRBV4-1 combines with J gene TRBJ2-1; D not resolved. The CDR3 runs 13 residues. Germline V gene data show CDR1 as MGHRA and CDR2 as YSYEKL. Trimming cost V 1 base and J 5 bases, with 6 bases left between them. The CDR3 region is CASSQVVDNEQFF. The CDR3 nucleotides are TGCGCCAGCAGCCAAGTAGTGGACAATGAGCAGTTCTTC.

The chain has TRBV2 and TRBJ1-3; D uncertain. The CDR3 length is 17 residues. V lost 6 bases to trimming and J lost 0 bases, with 18 bases between them. Germline V gene lookup returns CDR1 SNHLY and CDR2 FYNNEI. Here the CDR3 reads CASSVVVTHHSGNTIYF. The CDR3 nucleotides are TGTGCCAGCAGCGTAGTGGTGACACATCACTCTGGAAACACCATATATTTT.

J is TRBJ2-2 and V is TRBV9; TRBD2 agrees at 11 bases. Germline lookup yields CDR1 SGDLS and CDR2 YYNGEE. This CDR3 is 17 amino acids long. V lost 0 bases to trimming and J lost 5 bases; unmatched junction nucleotides: 6. The CDR3 DNA reads as TGTGCCAGCAGCGTAGGCCCTAGCGGGGGGAGGACCGGGGAGCTGTTTTTT. Translating it yields CASSVGPSGGRTGELFF.

The rearrangement joins TRBV28 to TRBJ1-2, with TRBD1 as a possible D gene (6 bases). There are 14 residues in the CDR3. Trimming pared 6 bases from V and 7 bases from J, leaving 18 bases between. Germline loops: CDR1 MDHEN, CDR2 SYDVKM. CDR3 bases: TGTGCCAGCAGATATAACGGGGGCGGAGGTGGCTACACCTTC. Its protein is CASRYNGGGGGYTF.